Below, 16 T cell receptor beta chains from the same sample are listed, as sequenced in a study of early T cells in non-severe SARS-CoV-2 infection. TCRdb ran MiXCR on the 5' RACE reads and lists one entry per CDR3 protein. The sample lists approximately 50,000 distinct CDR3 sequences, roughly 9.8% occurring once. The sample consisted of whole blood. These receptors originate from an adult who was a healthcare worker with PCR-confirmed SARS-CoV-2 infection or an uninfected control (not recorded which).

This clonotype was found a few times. CDR3 sequence reads: CAWTSGPYEQYF. DNA for the CDR3: TGTGCCTGGACTAGCGGACCTTACGAGCAGTACTTC. The gene calls are TRBV30 and TRBJ2-7, with 7 positions matching TRBD2. The V and J ends lost 4 bases and 4 bases, in that order; junction bases with no gene match: 4. Germline V gene data show CDR1 as GTSNPN and CDR2 as SVGIG (reference sequence). The CDR3 is 12 residues long.

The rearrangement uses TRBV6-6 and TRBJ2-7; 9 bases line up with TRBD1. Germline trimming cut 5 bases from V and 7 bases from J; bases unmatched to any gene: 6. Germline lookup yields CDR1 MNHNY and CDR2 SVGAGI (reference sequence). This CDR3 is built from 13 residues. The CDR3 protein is CASSLGTGREQYF. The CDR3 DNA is TGTGCCAGCAGTCTCGGGACAGGGCGAGAGCAGTACTTC.

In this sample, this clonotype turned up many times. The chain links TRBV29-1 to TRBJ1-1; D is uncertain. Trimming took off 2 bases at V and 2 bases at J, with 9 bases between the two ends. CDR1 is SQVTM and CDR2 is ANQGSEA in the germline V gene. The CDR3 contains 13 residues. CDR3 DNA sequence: TGCAGCGTTGAATCGGATTCCAACACTGAAGCTTTCTTT. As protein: CSVESDSNTEAFF.

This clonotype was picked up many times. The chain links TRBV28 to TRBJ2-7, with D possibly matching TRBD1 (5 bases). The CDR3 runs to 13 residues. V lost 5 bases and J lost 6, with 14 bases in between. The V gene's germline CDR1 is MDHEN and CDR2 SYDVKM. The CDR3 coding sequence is TGTGCCAGCAGTCCCGCAGGGATCCGCGAGCAGTACTTC. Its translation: CASSPAGIREQYF.

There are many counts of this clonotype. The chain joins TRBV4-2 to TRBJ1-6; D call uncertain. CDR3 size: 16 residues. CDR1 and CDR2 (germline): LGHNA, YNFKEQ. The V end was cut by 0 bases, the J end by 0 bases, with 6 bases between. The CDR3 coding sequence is TGTGCCAGCAGCCAAGAGGGAGGCTCCTATAATTCACCCCTCCACTTT. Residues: CASSQEGGSYNSPLHF.

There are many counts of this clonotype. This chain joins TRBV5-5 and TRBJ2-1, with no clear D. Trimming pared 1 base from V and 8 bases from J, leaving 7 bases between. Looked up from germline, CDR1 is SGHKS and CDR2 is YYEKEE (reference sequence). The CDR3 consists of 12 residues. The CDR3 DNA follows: TGTGCCAGCAGCTTGTTAAGCGATGAGCAGTTCTTC. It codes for CASSLLSDEQFF.

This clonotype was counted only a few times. The CDR3: CASRQGANGPQHF. In DNA form, the CDR3 reads TGTGCCAGCAGACAGGGAGCGAACGGCCCCCAGCATTTT. The chain uses TRBV28 and TRBJ1-5; a possible D gene is TRBD1 (6 bases). The CDR3 totals 13 residues. V was shortened by 6 bases and J by 10 bases, with 16 bases between the two germline ends. Germline V gene data show CDR1 as MDHEN and CDR2 as SYDVKM. The variable domain in full, with the rest retrieved from reference TRBV28 and TRBJ1-5, is DVKVTQSSRYLVKRTGEKVFLECVQDMDHENMFWYRQDPGLGLRLIYFSYDVKMKEKGDIPEGYSVSREKKERFSLILESASTNQTSMYLCASRQGANGPQHFGDGTRLSIL.

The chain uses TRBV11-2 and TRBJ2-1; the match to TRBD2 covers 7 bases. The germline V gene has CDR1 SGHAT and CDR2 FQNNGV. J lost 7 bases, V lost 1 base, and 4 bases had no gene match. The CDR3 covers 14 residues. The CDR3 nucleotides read TGTGCCAGCAGCTTAGCGGGAGGTCTGAATGAGCAGTTCTTC. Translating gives CASSLAGGLNEQFF.

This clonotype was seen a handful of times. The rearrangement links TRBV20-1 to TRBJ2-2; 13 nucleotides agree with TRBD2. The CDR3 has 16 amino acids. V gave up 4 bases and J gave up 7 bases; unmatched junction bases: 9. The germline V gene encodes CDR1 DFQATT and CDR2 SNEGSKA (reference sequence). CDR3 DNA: TGCAGTGCTACCCAACTAGCGGGAGGGCTAGGCGGGGAGCTGTTTTTT. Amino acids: CSATQLAGGLGGELFF.

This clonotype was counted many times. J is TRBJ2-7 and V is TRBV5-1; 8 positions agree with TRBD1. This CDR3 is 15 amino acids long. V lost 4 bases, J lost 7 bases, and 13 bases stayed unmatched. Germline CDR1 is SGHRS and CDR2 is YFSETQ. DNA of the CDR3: TGCGCCAGCAGCCCGACAGGGGCCTTACAGGGGGAGCAGTACTTC. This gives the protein CASSPTGALQGEQYF.

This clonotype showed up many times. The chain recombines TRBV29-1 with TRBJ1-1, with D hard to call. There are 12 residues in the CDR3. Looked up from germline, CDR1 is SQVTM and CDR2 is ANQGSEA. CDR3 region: CRTHSGATEAFF. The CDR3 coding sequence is TGCAGGACGCACAGTGGAGCCACTGAAGCTTTCTTT. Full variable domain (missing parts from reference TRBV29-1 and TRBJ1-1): SAVISQKPSRDICQRGTSLTIQCQVDSQVTMMFWYRQQPGQSLTLIATANQGSEATYESGFVIDKFPISRPNLTFSTLTVSNMSPEDSSIYLCRTHSGATEAFFGQGTRLTVV.

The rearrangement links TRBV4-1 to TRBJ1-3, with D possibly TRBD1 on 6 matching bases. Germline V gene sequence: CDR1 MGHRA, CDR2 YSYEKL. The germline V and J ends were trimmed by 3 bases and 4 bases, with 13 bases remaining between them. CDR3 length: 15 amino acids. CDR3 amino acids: CASSHEDRTGNTIYF. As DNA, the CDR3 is TGCGCCAGCAGCCACGAGGACAGAACAGGAAACACCATATATTTT.

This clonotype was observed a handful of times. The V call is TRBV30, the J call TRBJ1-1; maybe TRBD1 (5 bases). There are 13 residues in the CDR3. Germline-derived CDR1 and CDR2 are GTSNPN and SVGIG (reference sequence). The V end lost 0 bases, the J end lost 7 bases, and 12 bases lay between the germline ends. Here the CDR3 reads CAWSVRIQGEAFF. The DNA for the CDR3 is TGTGCCTGGAGTGTTCGGATTCAGGGTGAAGCTTTCTTT.

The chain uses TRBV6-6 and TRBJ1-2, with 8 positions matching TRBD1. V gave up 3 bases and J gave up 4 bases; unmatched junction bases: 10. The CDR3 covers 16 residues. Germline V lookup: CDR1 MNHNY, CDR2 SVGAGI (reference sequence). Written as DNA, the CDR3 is TGTGCCAGCAGTTATGGGCAGGGGGCCGAGGGCTATGGCTACACCTTC. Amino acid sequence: CASSYGQGAEGYGYTF.

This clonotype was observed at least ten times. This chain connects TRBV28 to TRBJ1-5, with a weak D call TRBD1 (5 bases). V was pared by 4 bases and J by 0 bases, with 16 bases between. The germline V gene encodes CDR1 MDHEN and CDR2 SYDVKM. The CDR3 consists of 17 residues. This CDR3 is CASSSGGLQGSNQPQHF. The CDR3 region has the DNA TGTGCCAGCAGTTCGGGAGGACTTCAGGGTAGCAATCAGCCCCAGCATTTT.

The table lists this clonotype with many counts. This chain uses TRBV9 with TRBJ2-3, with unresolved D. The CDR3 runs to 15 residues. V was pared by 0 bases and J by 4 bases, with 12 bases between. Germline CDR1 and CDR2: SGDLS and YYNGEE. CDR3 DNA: TGTGCCAGCAGCGTAGCTGAAGGTGCGGCAGATACGCAGTATTTT. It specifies CASSVAEGAADTQYF. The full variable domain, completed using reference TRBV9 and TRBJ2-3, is DSGVTQTPKHLITATGQRVTLRCSPRSGDLSVYWYQQSLDQGLQFLIQYYNGEERAKGNILERFSAQQFPDLHSELNLSSLELGDSALYFCASSVAEGAADTQYFGPGTRLTVL.